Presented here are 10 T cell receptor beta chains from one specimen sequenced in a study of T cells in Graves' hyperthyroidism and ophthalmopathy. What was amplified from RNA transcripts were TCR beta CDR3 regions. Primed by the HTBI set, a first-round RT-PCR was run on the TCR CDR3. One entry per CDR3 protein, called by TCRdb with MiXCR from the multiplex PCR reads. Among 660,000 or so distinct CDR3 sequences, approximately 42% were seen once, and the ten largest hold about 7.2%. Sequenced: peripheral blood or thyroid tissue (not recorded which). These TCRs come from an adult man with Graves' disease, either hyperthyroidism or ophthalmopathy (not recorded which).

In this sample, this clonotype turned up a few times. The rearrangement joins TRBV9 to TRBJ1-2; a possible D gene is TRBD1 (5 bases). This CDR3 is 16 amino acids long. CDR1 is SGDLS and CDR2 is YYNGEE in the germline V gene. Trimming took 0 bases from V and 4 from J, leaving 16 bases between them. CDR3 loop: CASSVGRAAFSYGYTF. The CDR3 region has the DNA TGTGCCAGCAGCGTAGGCAGGGCCGCCTTTAGCTATGGCTACACCTTC.

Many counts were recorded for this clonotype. The CDR3 DNA is TGTGCCAGCAGCTTAGCAGCGGGAGTAGGGGGCCAAGAGACCCAGTACTTC. Protein sequence: CASSLAAGVGGQETQYF. The rearrangement links TRBV7-9 to TRBJ2-5; TRBD2 matches 8 bases. Germline trimming cut 0 bases from V and 1 base from J; bases unmatched to any gene: 7. The CDR3 consists of 17 residues. The V gene's germline CDR1 is SEHNR and CDR2 FQNEAQ (reference sequence).

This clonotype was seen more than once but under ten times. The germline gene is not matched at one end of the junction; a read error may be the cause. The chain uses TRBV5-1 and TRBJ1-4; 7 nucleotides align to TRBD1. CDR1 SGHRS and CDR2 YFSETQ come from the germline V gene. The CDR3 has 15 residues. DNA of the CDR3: TGTGCCAGCAGCAGTACAGGGGACACTAATGAAAAACTGTTTTTT. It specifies CASSSTGDTNEKLFF.

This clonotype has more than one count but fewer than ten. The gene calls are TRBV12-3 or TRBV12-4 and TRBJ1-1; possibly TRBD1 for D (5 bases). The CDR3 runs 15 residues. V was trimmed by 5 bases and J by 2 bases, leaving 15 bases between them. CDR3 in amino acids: CASSPRRGSNTEAFF. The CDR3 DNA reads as TGTGCCAGCAGTCCTCGGAGGGGCTCCAACACTGAAGCTTTCTTT.

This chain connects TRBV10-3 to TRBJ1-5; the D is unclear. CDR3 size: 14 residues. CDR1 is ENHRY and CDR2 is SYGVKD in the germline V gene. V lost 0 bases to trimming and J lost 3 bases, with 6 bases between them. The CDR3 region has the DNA TGTGCCATCAGTGAGTCAGGGCTCAATCAGCCCCAGCATTTT. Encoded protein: CAISESGLNQPQHF.

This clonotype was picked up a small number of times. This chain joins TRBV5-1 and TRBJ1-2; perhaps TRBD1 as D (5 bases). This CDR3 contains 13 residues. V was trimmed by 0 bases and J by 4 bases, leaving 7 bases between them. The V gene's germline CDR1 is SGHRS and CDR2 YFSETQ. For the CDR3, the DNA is TGCGCCAGCAGCTTGGACAGGCCCTATGGCTACACCTTC. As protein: CASSLDRPYGYTF.

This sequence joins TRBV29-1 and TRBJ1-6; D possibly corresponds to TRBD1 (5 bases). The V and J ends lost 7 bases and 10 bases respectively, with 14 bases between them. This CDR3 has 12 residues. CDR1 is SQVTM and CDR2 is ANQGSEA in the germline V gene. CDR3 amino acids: CSASGTGSPLHF. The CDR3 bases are TGCAGCGCCTCAGGGACGGGATCACCCCTCCACTTT.

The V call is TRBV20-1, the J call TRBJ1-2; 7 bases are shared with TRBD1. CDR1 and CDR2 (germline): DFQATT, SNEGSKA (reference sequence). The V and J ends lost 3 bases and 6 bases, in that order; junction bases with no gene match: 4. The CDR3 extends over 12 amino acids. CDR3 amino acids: CSASRQGDGYTF. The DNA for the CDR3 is TGCAGTGCTAGTCGGCAGGGGGATGGCTACACCTTC.

The DNA for the CDR3 is TGCAGCGTTGAGGTTAGGGACTATGGCTACACCTTC. Translated: CSVEVRDYGYTF. The chain couples TRBV29-1 to TRBJ1-2, with unresolved D. CDR1 is SQVTM and CDR2 is ANQGSEA in the germline V gene. The CDR3 is made up of 12 amino acids. V lost 3 bases and J 3 bases, leaving 8 bases between the germline ends.

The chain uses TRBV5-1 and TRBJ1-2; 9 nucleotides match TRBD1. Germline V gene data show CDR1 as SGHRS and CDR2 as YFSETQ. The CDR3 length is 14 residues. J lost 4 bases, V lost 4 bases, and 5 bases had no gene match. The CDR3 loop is CASSGGQGSYGYTF. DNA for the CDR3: TGCGCCAGCAGCGGGGGACAGGGAAGCTATGGCTACACCTTC.